The 29 T cell receptor beta chains reported below all come from one sample, sequenced in a study of T cells in women clearing cervical HPV infection. Using immunoSEQ multiplex PCR, the repertoire was profiled, and TCRdb retains in-frame clones only, with some absent. The table lists some 20,000 clones. Sequenced sample: blood buffy coat. The receptors originated from a woman between 18 and 70 years old with a cervical HPV16 infection that either progressed to CIN3+ or cleared (not recorded which).

As regards this clone: The missing CDR3 end, 3 residues past where the read stops, is filled in from the germline J gene. The chain uses TRBV28 and TRBJ2-1; tentative D call: TRBD1 (6 bases). Germline CDR1 MDHEN, CDR2 SYDVKM. The CDR3 has 13 amino acids. Trimming removed 6 bases at V and 3 bases at J, with 9 bases between. CDR3 amino acids: CASRVRGYNEQFF. Incomplete CDR3 DNA: TGTGCCAGCAGGGTCAGGGGCTACAATGAG.

CDR3 sequence reads: CASSQDRTYQPQHF. The covered CDR3 bases are TGTGCCAGCAGCCAGGACAGGACATATCAGCCC. The chain couples TRBV6-2 or TRBV6-3 to TRBJ1-5; 7 bases map to TRBD1. The read halts 3 residues ahead of the CDR3 end, with the missing end drawn from the germline J gene. The CDR3 totals 14 residues. V dropped 6 bases and J dropped 5; count of bases not matched to a gene: 7. Germline V gives CDR1 MNHEY, CDR2 SVGEGT.

As regards this clone: The read is 3 residues too short to cover the CDR3 end, so that end is filled in from the germline J gene. The chain carries TRBV5-1 and TRBJ2-2, with TRBD1 matching over 8 bases. Germline-derived CDR1 and CDR2 are SGHRS and YFSETQ. CDR3 length equals 15 residues. The CDR3 loop reads CASRSDRGANEKLFF. CDR3 bases read: TGCGCCAGCAGATCCGACAGGGGCGCGAATGAAAAG.

The covered CDR3 bases are TGTGCCAGCAGCCCTACTAGTTTCCAAGAGACC. Translating gives CASSPTSFQET. In full, the CDR3 is CASSPTSFQETQYF. J is TRBJ2-5 and V is TRBV7-6, with D perhaps matching TRBD2 (5 bases). The read halts 3 residues ahead of the CDR3 end, with the missing end drawn from the germline J gene. Germline CDR1 SGHVS, CDR2 FNYEAQ. CDR3 length: 14 amino acids. V shed 5 bases and J shed 1 base, with 11 bases lying between them.

As concerns this clone: Read data end 3 residues before the CDR3 end; the end is taken from the germline J gene. The chain joins TRBV6-4 to TRBJ2-1; D is possibly TRBD2 (7 bases). The CDR3 runs 16 residues. Germline V lookup: CDR1 MRHNA, CDR2 SNTAGT. The V gene lost 0 bases and the J gene lost 1 base, with 10 bases spanning the gap. The CDR3 DNA, read in part, is TGTGCCAGCAGTGACTCAGGGGGGGGTTCCTACAATGAG. Its translation is CASSDSGGGSYNE. The full CDR3 is CASSDSGGGSYNEQFF.

For this clone: The read is 3 residues too short to cover the CDR3 end, so that end is filled in from the germline J gene. The chain recombines TRBV10-3 with TRBJ2-2; D uncertain. The V end lost 4 bases, the J end lost 6 bases, and 9 bases lay between the germline ends. There are 13 residues in the CDR3. Germline-derived CDR1 and CDR2 are ENHRY and SYGVKD. Partial CDR3 DNA: TGTGCCATCAGTGCCAACACGCCCGGGGAG. It translates to CAISANTPGE. The CDR3 as a whole reads CAISANTPGELFF.

Details on this clone: The read is 3 residues too short to cover the CDR3 end, so that end is filled in from the germline J gene. V is TRBV20-1 and J is TRBJ1-2, with a weak D call TRBD1 (6 bases). The length of the CDR3 is 13 residues. Trimming pared 0 bases from V and 6 bases from J, leaving 11 bases between. Germline V gives CDR1 DFQATT, CDR2 SNEGSKA (reference sequence). The CDR3 region is CSARDSAGDGYTF. CDR3 bases read: TGCAGTGCTAGAGATTCGGCAGGGGATGGC.

Regarding this clone: Read sequence stops 3 residues before the CDR3 end, and the germline J gene provides the missing end. The chain uses TRBV28 and TRBJ2-7, with 8 bases aligning to TRBD1. Losses at the gene ends were 6 bases for V and 6 bases for J; bases not matched to a gene: 4. This CDR3 region has 12 residues. CDR1 and CDR2 from the germline V gene are MDHEN and SYDVKM. The sequenced part of the CDR3 DNA is TGTGCCAGCAGGCGTACAGGGGGCGAG. Translated: CASRRTGGE. The full-length CDR3 reads as CASRRTGGEQYF. Filled out from reference TRBV28 and TRBJ2-7, the complete variable domain reads DVKVTQSSRYLVKRTGEKVFLECVQDMDHENMFWYRQDPGLGLRLIYFSYDVKMKEKGDIPEGYSVSREKKERFSLILESASTNQTSMYLCASRRTGGEQYFGPGTRLTVT.

Remarks on this clone: The read terminates 3 residues ahead of where the CDR3 ends, so the germline J gene completes it. This chain uses TRBV5-1 with TRBJ2-3, with 9 nucleotides matching TRBD2. The CDR3 sequence is 16 residues long. V trimming: 0 bases; J trimming: 6 bases; junction bases outside the gene matches: 8. Germline lookup yields CDR1 SGHRS and CDR2 YFSETQ. The sequenced CDR3 bases are TGCGCCAGCAGCTTGGGTGGCGGGGGGGCATTGGATACG. Translating gives CASSLGGGGALDT. The full CDR3 protein reads CASSLGGGGALDTQYF.

Points on this clone: The read comes to an end 3 residues before the CDR3 does, leaving the germline J gene to fill in the end. V is TRBV7-2 and J is TRBJ2-5; a weak D match, TRBD1 (6 bases). CDR3 length: 14 amino acids. In germline, CDR1 is SGHTA, CDR2 FQGNSA. Trimming cost V 2 bases and J 0 bases, with 7 bases left between them. CDR3 bases read: TGTGCCAGCAGCTTAAGGGGGTACCAAGAGACC. Translated, it gives CASSLRGYQET. The full CDR3 is CASSLRGYQETQYF.

With regard to this clone: The read falls 3 residues short of the CDR3 end, and the missing part is taken from the germline J gene. This rearrangement joins TRBV30 to TRBJ1-2; a weak D match, TRBD1 (5 bases). The CDR3 is 12 residues long. Looked up from germline, CDR1 is GTSNPN and CDR2 is SVGIG (reference sequence). Between the trimmed V and J ends, which lost 4 bases and 4 bases, there was a span of 10 bases. CDR3 DNA, as far as it was read: TGTGCCTGGACCGGAGGGGTCTATGGC. It specifies CAWTGGVYG. The whole CDR3 sequence reads CAWTGGVYGYTF.

In regard to this clone: The CDR3 end lies 3 residues beyond the end of the read and is filled in from the germline J gene. The rearrangement joins TRBV5-5 to TRBJ1-2; 8 bases line up with TRBD1. The length of the CDR3 is 15 residues. V lost 5 bases to trimming and J lost 4 bases; unmatched junction nucleotides: 10. The germline gives CDR1 SGHKS, CDR2 YYEKEE (reference sequence). The chain's CDR3 is CASSEDRVRIYGYTF. CDR3 bases read: TGTGCCAGCAGTGAGGACAGGGTCCGCATCTATGGC.

Points on this clone: Coverage ceases 3 residues before the CDR3 finishes, and the germline J gene fills in the end. The chain couples TRBV12-3 or TRBV12-4 to TRBJ2-1; TRBD2 matches at 8 bases. J was trimmed by 4 bases and V by 6 bases; bases with no gene match: 8. The CDR3 has 15 amino acids. The CDR3 loop is CASSHSGTRYNEQFF. The covered CDR3 bases are TGTGCCAGCAGCCACTCCGGGACTAGATACAATGAG.

In regard to this clone: The CDR3 end falls 3 residues outside the read, so it is completed with the germline J gene. The rearrangement joins TRBV30 to TRBJ2-3, with a weak D call TRBD1 (5 bases). In germline, CDR1 is GTSNPN, CDR2 SVGIG (reference sequence). The CDR3 is 12 amino acids. CDR3 loop: CAWSVRAGPQYF. CDR3 DNA, as far as it was read: TGTGCCTGGAGTGTTAGAGCAGGGCCG.

As for this clone: Read sequence stops 3 residues before the CDR3 end, and the germline J gene provides the missing end. Distinct nucleotide sequences in the sample also encode this CDR3. J is TRBJ1-3 and V is TRBV6-2 or TRBV6-3, with TRBD1 as a possible D gene (5 bases). V dropped 6 bases and J dropped 0 bases, with 15 bases sitting between them. The CDR3 is 16 residues long. Germline values: CDR1 MNHEY, CDR2 SVGEGT. The CDR3 spells CASRKRSTDSGNTIYF. The DNA read from the CDR3 is TGTGCCAGCAGGAAACGGTCGACAGACTCTGGAAACACC.

Comments on this clone: The read terminates 3 residues before the CDR3 end, so the remaining end is supplied by the germline J gene. This rearrangement joins TRBV28 to TRBJ2-7; 9 bases are a match to TRBD2. Unmatched junction bases numbered 9, after V lost 3 bases and J lost 0 bases. Germline lookup yields CDR1 MDHEN and CDR2 SYDVKM. The CDR3 runs 17 residues. CDR3: CASSFEASGAHSYEQYF. Incomplete CDR3 DNA: TGTGCCAGCAGTTTCGAGGCTAGCGGGGCCCACTCCTACGAG. Full variable domain (missing parts from reference TRBV28 and TRBJ2-7): DVKVTQSSRYLVKRTGEKVFLECVQDMDHENMFWYRQDPGLGLRLIYFSYDVKMKEKGDIPEGYSVSREKKERFSLILESASTNQTSMYLCASSFEASGAHSYEQYFGPGTRLTVT.

Concerning this clone: The read is 3 residues too short to cover the CDR3 end, so that end is filled in from the germline J gene. The chain has TRBV2 and TRBJ2-3, with 11 bases fitting TRBD2. This CDR3 has 16 amino acids. Germline CDR1 is SNHLY and CDR2 is FYNNEI. The part of the CDR3 DNA that was read is TGTGCCAGCAGGCTTCGACTAGCGGGGCCTGAAGAGACG. Translation: CASRLRLAGPEET. The entire CDR3 protein is CASRLRLAGPEETQYF.

In regard to this clone: At one of its ends the junction is not consistent with the germline gene, which may arise from a read error. CDR3 DNA (partial): TGCGCCAGCAGCCAAGATGTGACAGGGGAAAGGTACAATGAG. This codes for CASSQDVTGERYNE. The whole CDR3 is CASSQDVTGERYNEQFF. The chain carries TRBV4-2 and TRBJ2-1; 8 nucleotides match TRBD1. The CDR3 goes on 3 residues after the read ends, and that part is filled in from the germline J gene. The CDR3 has 17 amino acids. Germline CDR1 is LGHNA and CDR2 is YNFKEQ.

As regards this clone: The CDR3 end is not reached by the read, which stops 3 residues before it; the germline J gene fills it in. Other DNA sequences within the sample encode an identical CDR3. The chain is built from TRBV7-2 and TRBJ2-5; TRBD2 matches 7 bases. J lost 2 bases, V lost 0 bases, and 0 bases had no gene match. This CDR3 contains 14 residues. CDR1 SGHTA and CDR2 FQGNSA come from the germline V gene. CDR3 region: CASSLAGGQETQYF. The covered CDR3 bases are TGTGCCAGCAGCTTAGCGGGGGGGCAAGAGACC.

Concerning this clone itself: The sequenced fragment ends 3 residues before the CDR3 boundary, so the rest is inferred from the germline J gene. The chain links TRBV7-9 to TRBJ2-1; D remains ambiguous. V was cut by 4 bases and J by 3 bases, with 10 bases left in between. The CDR3 sequence is 14 residues long. In germline, CDR1 is SEHNR, CDR2 FQNEAQ (reference sequence). CDR3 DNA, as far as it was read: TGTGCCAGCAGCTCCGAGCTAAGCTACAATGAG. Translated, it gives CASSSELSYNE. The CDR3 in its entirety is CASSSELSYNEQFF.

As regards this clone: The CDR3 end falls 3 residues outside the read, so it is completed with the germline J gene. This chain uses TRBV7-9 with TRBJ1-4; TRBD1 agrees at 9 bases. Germline-derived CDR1 and CDR2 are SEHNR and FQNEAQ (reference sequence). This CDR3 contains 15 residues. CDR3 DNA, as far as it was read: TGTGCCAGCAGCGGCCGGGACAGGGCGTCTTCACCA. Encoded protein: CASSGRDRASSP. The entire CDR3 sequence reads CASSGRDRASSPLFF.

A note on this clone: The read finishes 3 residues shy of the CDR3 end, and the germline J gene is used to complete it. V gene TRBV11-3 combines with J gene TRBJ2-3; TRBD2 aligns across 11 bases. Germline-derived CDR1 and CDR2 are SGHNT and YENEEA. Unmatched junction bases numbered 3, after V lost 5 bases and J lost 5 bases. The CDR3 is 14 residues long. The DNA read from the CDR3 is TGTGCCAGCAGCCTAGCGGGGGGAGGAGATACG. Amino acid sequence: CASSLAGGGDT. The complete CDR3 protein is CASSLAGGGDTQYF.

The CDR3 sequence: CSAIVAGTGIWDSPLHF. Partial CDR3 DNA: TGCAGTGCTATTGTCGCCGGGACAGGGATATGGGATTCACCC. V usage is TRBV20-1 and J usage is TRBJ1-6; 9 bases map to TRBD1. The CDR3 end falls 3 residues outside the read, so it is completed with the germline J gene. Germline trimming cut 4 bases from V and 8 bases from J; bases unmatched to any gene: 15. The CDR3 loop spans 17 amino acids. CDR1 is DFQATT and CDR2 is SNEGSKA in the germline V gene (reference sequence).

Note on this clone: Its ends do not fully match the called genes, so a read error is possible. The CDR3 end falls 3 residues outside the read, so it is completed with the germline J gene. Other DNA sequences in this sample translate to the same CDR3. The chain has TRBV2 and TRBJ1-3; TRBD1 might be the D (5 bases). This CDR3 comprises 12 residues. Germline CDR1 reads SNHLY; CDR2 reads FYNNEI. The chain's CDR3 is CASRGVGNTIYF. CDR3 DNA (partial): TGTGCCAGCAGAGGGGTTGGAAACACT.

With respect to this clone: The CDR3 end is not reached by the read, which stops 3 residues before it; the germline J gene fills it in. The gene calls are TRBV28 and TRBJ1-4; 10 bases agree with TRBD1. This CDR3 region has 18 residues. Germline CDR1 and CDR2: MDHEN and SYDVKM. Trimming cost V 3 bases and J 2 bases; bases outside gene matches: 9. The CDR3: CASSFWGQGRDTNEKLFF. CDR3 bases read: TGTGCCAGCAGTTTTTGGGGACAGGGGAGGGATACTAATGAAAAA.

Concerning this clone itself: The CDR3 end lies 3 residues beyond the end of the read and is filled in from the germline J gene. The V gene is TRBV6-2 or TRBV6-3, the J gene TRBJ1-6; D is unclear. V gave up 3 bases and J gave up 4 bases, with 4 bases separating them. Germline CDR1 MNHEY, CDR2 SVGEGT. There are 13 residues in the CDR3. The CDR3 spells CASSYIYNSPLHF. CDR3 DNA (partial): TGTGCCAGCAGTTATATTTATAATTCACCC.

Details on this clone: Read data end 3 residues before the CDR3 end; the end is taken from the germline J gene. The chain combines TRBV7-3 with TRBJ2-3; D might be TRBD1 (5 bases). This CDR3 is built from 15 residues. Trimming stripped 0 bases from V and 1 base from J, with 8 bases between. Looked up from germline, CDR1 is SGHTA and CDR2 is FQGTGA. CDR3: CASSLTAGRTDTQYF. The CDR3 bases that were read are TGTGCCAGCAGCTTAACAGCAGGGCGCACAGATACG.

With respect to this clone: The read stops 3 residues short of the end of the CDR3; the missing end is completed from the germline J gene. The chain recombines TRBV28 with TRBJ2-3, with D hard to call. The CDR3 is 14 residues long. V was pared by 4 bases and J by 1 base, with 9 bases between. Germline V CDR1 and CDR2: MDHEN, SYDVKM. CDR3: CASSSKTRTDTQYF. The DNA read from the CDR3 is TGTGCCAGCAGTTCGAAAACTCGCACAGATACG.

With respect to this clone: The read comes to an end 3 residues before the CDR3 does, leaving the germline J gene to fill in the end. The rearrangement joins TRBV18 to TRBJ1-4; D might be TRBD1 (5 bases). The germline V gene has CDR1 KGHSH and CDR2 LQKENI. The CDR3 has 16 residues. Partial CDR3 DNA: TGTGCCAGCTCACGGGACTTGCGCTCTGGGGCCAACGTA. Its protein product is CASSRDLRSGANV. The CDR3 in its entirety is CASSRDLRSGANVLFF.